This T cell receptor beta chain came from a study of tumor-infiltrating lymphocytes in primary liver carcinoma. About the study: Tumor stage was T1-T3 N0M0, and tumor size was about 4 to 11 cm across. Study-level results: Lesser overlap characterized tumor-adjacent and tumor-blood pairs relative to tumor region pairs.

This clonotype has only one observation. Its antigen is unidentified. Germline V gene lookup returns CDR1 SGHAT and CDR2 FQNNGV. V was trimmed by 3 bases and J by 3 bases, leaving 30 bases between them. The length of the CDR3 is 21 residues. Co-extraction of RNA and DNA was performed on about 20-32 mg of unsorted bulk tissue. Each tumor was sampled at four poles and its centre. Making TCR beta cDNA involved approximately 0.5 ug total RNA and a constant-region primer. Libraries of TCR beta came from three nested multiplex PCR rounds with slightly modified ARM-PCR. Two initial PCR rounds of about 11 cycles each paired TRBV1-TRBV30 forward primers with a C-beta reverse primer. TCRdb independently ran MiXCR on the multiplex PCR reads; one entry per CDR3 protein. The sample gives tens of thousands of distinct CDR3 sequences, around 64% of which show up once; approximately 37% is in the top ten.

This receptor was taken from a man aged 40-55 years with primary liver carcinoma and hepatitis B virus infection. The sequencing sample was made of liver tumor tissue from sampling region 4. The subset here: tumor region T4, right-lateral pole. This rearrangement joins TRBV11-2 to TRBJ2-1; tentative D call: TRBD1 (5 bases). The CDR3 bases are TGTGCCAGCAGCTTCAAGCGTGGGTTGGGGCGAGAATGGTGGAACTACAATGAGCAGTTCTTC. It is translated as CASSFKRGLGREWWNYNEQFF.